The T cell receptor beta chain under discussion was sequenced for a study of graft-versus-host responses after intestinal transplantation. On the study more broadly: Recipients obtained multivisceral, liver-intestinal, or isolated intestinal transplants. General study results and limits: Clonal ratios of graft-versus-host to host-versus-graft in allografts were high for patients exhibiting graft-donor T cell macrochimerism. Present in recipient marrow, GvH clones included some that appeared first in ileum or blood.

As regards this clone: What it recognizes is unknown.

CDR3 length: 13 residues. The germline V gene encodes CDR1 MNHNS and CDR2 SASEGT. V shed 10 bases, J shed 9 bases, and the junction held 9 bases outside the gene matches. TCRdb keeps only in-frame clones here, not all; method: immunoSEQ multiplex PCR. Of 40,000 to 55,000 clones detected, roughly 90% appear once; the ten largest clones hold 3.5% to 5%. The source of this sequence is a human patient who received an intestinal transplant, so some T cells may come from the graft donor. This chain connects TRBV6-1 to TRBJ2-1, with 10 bases lining up with TRBD2. Source: PBMCs, taken 524 days after transplant. The CDR3 region has the DNA TGTGCCACCCCCGGGGGACTAGCGTTTGAGCAGTTCTTC. It translates to CATPGGLAFEQFF.